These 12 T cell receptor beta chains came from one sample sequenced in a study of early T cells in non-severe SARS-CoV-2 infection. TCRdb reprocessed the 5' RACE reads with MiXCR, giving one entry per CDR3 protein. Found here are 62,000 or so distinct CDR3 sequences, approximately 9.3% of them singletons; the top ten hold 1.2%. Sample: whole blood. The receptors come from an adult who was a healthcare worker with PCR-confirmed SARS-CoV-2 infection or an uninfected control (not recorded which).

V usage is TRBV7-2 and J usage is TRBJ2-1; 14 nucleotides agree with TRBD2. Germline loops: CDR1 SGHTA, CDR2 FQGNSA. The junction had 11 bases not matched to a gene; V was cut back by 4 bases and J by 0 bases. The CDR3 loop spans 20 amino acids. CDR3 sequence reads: CASSSGGLAGGLSSYNEQFF. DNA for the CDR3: TGTGCCAGCAGCTCCGGAGGACTAGCGGGGGGCCTAAGCTCCTACAATGAGCAGTTCTTC. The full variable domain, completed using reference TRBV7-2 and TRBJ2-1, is GAGVSQSPSNKVTEKGKDVELRCDPISGHTALYWYRQSLGQGLEFLIYFQGNSAPDKSGLPSDRFSAERTGGSVSTLTIQRTQQEDSAVYLCASSSGGLAGGLSSYNEQFFGPGTRLTVL.

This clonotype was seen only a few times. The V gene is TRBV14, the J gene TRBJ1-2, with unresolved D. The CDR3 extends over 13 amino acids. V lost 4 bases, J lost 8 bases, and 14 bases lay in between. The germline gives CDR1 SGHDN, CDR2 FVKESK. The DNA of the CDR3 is TGTGCCAGCAGCCTGGAGAGGGTCGGAGGCTACACCTTC. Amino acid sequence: CASSLERVGGYTF.

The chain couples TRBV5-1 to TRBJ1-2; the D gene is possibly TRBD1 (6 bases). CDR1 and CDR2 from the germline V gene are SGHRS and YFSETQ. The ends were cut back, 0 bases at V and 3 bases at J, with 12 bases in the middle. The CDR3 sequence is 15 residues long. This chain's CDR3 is CASSLAPGAHYGYTF. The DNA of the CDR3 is TGCGCCAGCAGCTTGGCCCCAGGGGCACACTATGGCTACACCTTC. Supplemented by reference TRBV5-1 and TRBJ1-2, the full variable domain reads KAGVTQTPRYLIKTRGQQVTLSCSPISGHRSVSWYQQTPGQGLQFLFEYFSETQRNKGNFPGRFSGRQFSNSRSEMNVSTLELGDSALYLCASSLAPGAHYGYTFGSGTRLTVV.

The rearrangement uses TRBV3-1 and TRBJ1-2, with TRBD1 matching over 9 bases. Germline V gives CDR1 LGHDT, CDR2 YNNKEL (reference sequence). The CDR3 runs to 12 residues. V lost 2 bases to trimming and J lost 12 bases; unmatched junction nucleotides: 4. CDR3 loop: CASSQNRGLNTF. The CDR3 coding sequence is TGTGCCAGCAGCCAAAACAGGGGGCTTAACACCTTC.

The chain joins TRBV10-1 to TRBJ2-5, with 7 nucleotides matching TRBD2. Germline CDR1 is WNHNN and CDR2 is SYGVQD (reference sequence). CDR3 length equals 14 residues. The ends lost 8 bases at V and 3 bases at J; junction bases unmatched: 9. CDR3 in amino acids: CASSRGGLEETQYF. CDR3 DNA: TGCGCCAGCTCCCGGGGAGGGCTGGAAGAGACCCAGTACTTC.

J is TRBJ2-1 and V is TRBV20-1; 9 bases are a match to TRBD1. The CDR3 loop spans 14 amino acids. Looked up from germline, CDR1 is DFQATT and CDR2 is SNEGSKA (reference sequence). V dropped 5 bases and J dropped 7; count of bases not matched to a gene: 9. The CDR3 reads CSAPGGQGRNEQFF. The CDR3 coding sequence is TGCAGTGCTCCTGGGGGACAGGGAAGGAATGAGCAGTTCTTC.

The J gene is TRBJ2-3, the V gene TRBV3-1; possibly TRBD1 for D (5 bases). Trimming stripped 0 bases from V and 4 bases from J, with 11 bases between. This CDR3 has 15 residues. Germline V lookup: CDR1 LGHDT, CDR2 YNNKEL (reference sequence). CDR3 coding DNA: TGTGCCAGCAGCCAAGATGGGGCTAGGTCAGATACGCAGTATTTT. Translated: CASSQDGARSDTQYF.

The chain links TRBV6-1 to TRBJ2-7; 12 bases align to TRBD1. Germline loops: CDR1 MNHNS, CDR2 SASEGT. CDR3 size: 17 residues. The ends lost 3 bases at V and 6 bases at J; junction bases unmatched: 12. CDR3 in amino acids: CASSEVIGTGGWSEQYV. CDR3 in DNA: TGTGCCAGCAGTGAGGTGATAGGGACAGGGGGCTGGAGCGAGCAGTACGTC.

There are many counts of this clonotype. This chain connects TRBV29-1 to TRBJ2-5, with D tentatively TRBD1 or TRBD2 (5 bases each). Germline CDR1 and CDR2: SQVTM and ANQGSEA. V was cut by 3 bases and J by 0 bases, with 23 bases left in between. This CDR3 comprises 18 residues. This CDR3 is CSVDSGSGGDLYQETQYF. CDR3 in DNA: TGCAGCGTTGATTCAGGGTCCGGTGGGGACCTGTACCAAGAGACCCAGTACTTC.

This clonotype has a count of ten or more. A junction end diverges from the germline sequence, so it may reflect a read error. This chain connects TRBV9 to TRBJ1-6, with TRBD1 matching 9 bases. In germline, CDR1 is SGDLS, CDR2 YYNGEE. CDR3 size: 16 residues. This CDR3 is CASSVAATGGFSPLHF. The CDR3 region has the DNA TGTGCCAGCAGCGTAGCCGCTACAGGGGGCTTCTCACCCCTCCATTTT.

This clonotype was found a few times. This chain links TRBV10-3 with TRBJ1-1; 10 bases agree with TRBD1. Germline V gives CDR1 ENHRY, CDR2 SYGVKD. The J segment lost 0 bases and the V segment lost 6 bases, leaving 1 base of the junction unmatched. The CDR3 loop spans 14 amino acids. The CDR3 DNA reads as TGTGCCATCAGGGGACAGGGGCTGAACACTGAAGCTTTCTTT. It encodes CAIRGQGLNTEAFF.

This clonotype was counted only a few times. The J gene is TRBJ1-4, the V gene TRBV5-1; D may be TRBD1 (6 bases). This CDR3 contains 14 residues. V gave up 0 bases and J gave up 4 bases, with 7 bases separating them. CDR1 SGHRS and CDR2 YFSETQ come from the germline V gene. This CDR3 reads CASSLGQDNEKLFF. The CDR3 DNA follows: TGCGCCAGCAGCTTGGGACAGGATAATGAAAAACTGTTTTTT.